Described below is a single T cell receptor (beta chain) sequence and its context. TCRdb keeps only in-frame clones here, not all; method: immunoSEQ multiplex PCR. The sample carries about 66,000 clones, over 75% recorded once. This sample stems from a study of T cell changes during pregnancy in multiple sclerosis. CDR3 length: 15 residues. V shed 5 bases and J 7 bases; nucleotides not matched to a gene: 12. In germline, CDR1 is LNHNV, CDR2 YYDKDF (reference sequence). This clonotype originated in a female donor with multiple sclerosis, enrolled in a pregnancy study. The gene calls are TRBV15 and TRBJ2-7, with 9 bases lining up with TRBD1. The sequencing here drew on CD8+ T cells from peripheral blood mononuclear cells, taken before pregnancy. The CDR3 nucleotides are TGTGCCACCAGCTTTACCGGGACAGGGTTTGGTGAGCAGTACTTC. Translating it yields CATSFTGTGFGEQYF.